This TCR beta chain was obtained from a study of cytomegalovirus exposure and HLA in healthy donors. Overall study findings and caveats: Segments of the TCR beta V type were, in most cases, productive about 90% or about 30% of the time in an earlier analysis. The availability of immune exposure information extended only to CMV serostatus.

Vbeta (60) and Jbeta (13) primers were used in the PCR. Profiled with immunoSEQ multiplex PCR; TCRdb holds only in-frame clones, not every one. The data show 130,000 to 150,000 clones, roughly 74% seen once. This clone has only a few counts. Its antigen is not known. V shed 4 bases and J shed 6 bases, with 15 bases lying between them. The CDR3 covers 15 residues. The germline V gene has CDR1 KGHSH and CDR2 LQKENI. Input material: PBMCs. The chain is built from TRBV18 and TRBJ2-2; TRBD2 might be the D (6 bases). This clonotype originated in a young woman in good health and CMV-seropositive. The CDR3 region is CASSQGRGSAGELFF. Written as DNA, the CDR3 is TGTGCCAGCTCACAAGGTCGGGGGTCCGCCGGGGAGCTGTTTTTT.